This T cell receptor (beta chain) was profiled in a study of PD-L1 blockade in urothelial cancer. Whole-study context: Atezolizumab at 1,200 mg intravenously every 3 weeks was started by patients around 2014. Peripheral blood specimens exhibited a median yield of 141,255 T cells.

Some clones are missing from TCRdb's copy, which holds only in-frame ones; the method was immunoSEQ multiplex PCR. The sample includes 80,000 to 90,000 clones, approximately 81% seen only once; the top ten take around 15%. As to time point: pretreatment peripheral blood. The CDR3 has 16 amino acids. V lost 0 bases and J lost 12; bases outside the gene matches: 13. Germline lookup yields CDR1 SGHAT and CDR2 FQNNGV. The TCR comes from a man aged 55 to 70 with urothelial cancer. The sample consisted of PBMCs, taken around atezolizumab (anti-PD-L1) treatment. The V gene is TRBV11-2, the J gene TRBJ2-1; 8 nucleotides align to TRBD2. The CDR3 loop reads CASSLEAGAISSRQFF. CDR3 bases: TGTGCCAGCAGCTTAGAAGCGGGGGCCATCTCTTCGAGGCAGTTCTTC.